This T cell receptor (beta chain) was found in a study of T cells after posttransplantation cyclophosphamide. Study-level results: Later post-transplant blood repertoires were often dominated by donor CD8+ memory clones.

On this clone itself: Its antigen is not identified.

Generated by immunoSEQ multiplex PCR, the TCRdb table keeps only in-frame clones and is missing some. The data show around 6,900 clones, with 65% to 80% seen just once and 26% held by the top ten. The origin of this receptor is a woman aged 45-60 years in good health and a related stem cell transplant donor. What was sequenced was memory CD4+ T cells sorted from blood.

The chain's CDR3 is CASSLRDRASPLHF. The CDR3 DNA reads TGTGCCAGCAGCCTCCGGGACAGGGCTTCACCCCTCCACTTT. The chain links TRBV5-6 to TRBJ1-6; 9 bases are shared with TRBD1. There are 14 residues in the CDR3. V was clipped by 4 bases and J by 9 bases; unmatched bases: 5. In germline, CDR1 is SGHDT, CDR2 YYEEEE.